Below, one T cell receptor (beta chain) is given with its context. This specimen comes from a study of blood T cell repertoires in COVID-19. At the level of the study: Samples of COVID-19 (acute and convalescent) were obtained from the United States, Italy and Spain. The cDNA or gDNA used as material had been derived from T cells, B-cell-depleted T cells, or PBMCs.

The CDR3 sequence is 14 residues long. Germline V lookup: CDR1 SQVTM, CDR2 ANQGSEA. V shed 6 bases and J 7 bases; nucleotides not matched to a gene: 10. The authors' processing: Estimation of nucleated cell counts relied on the amplification of reference gene primers. Profiled with immunoSEQ multiplex PCR; TCRdb holds only in-frame clones, not every one. V and J calls and clone size are as listed in that table; D and trimming were resolved from the DNA. The table lists 150,000 to 200,000 clones, about 82% of them singletons, with under 5.5% in the top ten. The sequenced sample consisted of peripheral blood. This chain connects TRBV29-1 to TRBJ2-1; 9 bases map to TRBD1. This TCR was sampled from a woman in her twenties or thirties with acute or convalescent COVID-19. The chain's CDR3 is CSVESQGARNEQFF. CDR3 nucleotide sequence: TGCAGCGTCGAATCACAGGGGGCAAGGAATGAGCAGTTCTTC.